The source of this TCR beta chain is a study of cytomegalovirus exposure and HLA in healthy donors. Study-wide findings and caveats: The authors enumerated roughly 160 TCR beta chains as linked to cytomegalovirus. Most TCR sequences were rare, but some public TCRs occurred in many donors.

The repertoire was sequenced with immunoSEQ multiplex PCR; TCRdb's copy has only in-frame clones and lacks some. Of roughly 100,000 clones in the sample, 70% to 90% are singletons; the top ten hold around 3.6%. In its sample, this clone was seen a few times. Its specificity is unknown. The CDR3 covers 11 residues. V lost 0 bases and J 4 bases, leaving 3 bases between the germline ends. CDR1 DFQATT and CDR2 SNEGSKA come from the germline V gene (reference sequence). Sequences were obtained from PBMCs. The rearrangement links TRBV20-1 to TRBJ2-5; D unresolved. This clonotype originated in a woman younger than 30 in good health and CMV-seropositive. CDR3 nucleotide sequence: TGCAGTGCTAGAGACCTAGAGACCCAGTACTTC. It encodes CSARDLETQYF.